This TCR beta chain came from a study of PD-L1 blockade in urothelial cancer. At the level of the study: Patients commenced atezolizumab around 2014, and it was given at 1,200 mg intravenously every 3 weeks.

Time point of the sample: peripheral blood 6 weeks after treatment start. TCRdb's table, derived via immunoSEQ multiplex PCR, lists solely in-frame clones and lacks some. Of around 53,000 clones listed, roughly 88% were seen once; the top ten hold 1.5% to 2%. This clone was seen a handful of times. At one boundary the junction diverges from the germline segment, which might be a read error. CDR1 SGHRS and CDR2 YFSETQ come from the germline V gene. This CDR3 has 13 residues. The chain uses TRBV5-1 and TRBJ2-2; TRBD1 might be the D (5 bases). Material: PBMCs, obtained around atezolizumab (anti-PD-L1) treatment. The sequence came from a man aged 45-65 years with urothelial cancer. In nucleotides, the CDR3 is TGCGCCAGCAGCGCAGGGATGACCGCGGAGCTGTTTTTT. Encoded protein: CASSAGMTAELFF.